The 20 T cell receptor beta chains below come from one sample, sequenced in a study of blood T cell repertoires in COVID-19. TCRdb's table, derived via immunoSEQ multiplex PCR, lists solely in-frame clones and lacks some. The sample includes 200,000 to 250,000 clones, around 83% seen only once; the top ten take roughly 8.2%. Sequencing was done on a sample of peripheral blood. Receptor source: a woman at least 80 years old with COVID-19, enrolled during active disease.

The V call is TRBV18, the J call TRBJ2-5; 9 bases match TRBD2. In germline, CDR1 is KGHSH, CDR2 LQKENI. The CDR3 consists of 15 residues. The junction had 6 bases not matched to a gene; V was cut back by 2 bases and J by 5 bases. The CDR3 DNA follows: TGTGCCAGCTCACCAGGGATAGCGGGGGTTGAGACCCAGTACTTC. Translated: CASSPGIAGVETQYF. Supplemented by reference TRBV18 and TRBJ2-5, the full variable domain reads NAGVMQNPRHLVRRRGQEARLRCSPMKGHSHVYWYRQLPEEGLKFMVYLQKENIIDESGMPKERFSAEFPKEGPSILRIQQVVRGDSAAYFCASSPGIAGVETQYFGPGTRLLVL.

This chain uses TRBV3-1 (or the pseudogene TRBV3-2) with TRBJ1-4; 9 bases map to TRBD1. CDR1 is LGHDT, CDR2 YNNKEL, per germline (reference sequence). CDR3 length: 16 residues. V dropped 5 bases and J dropped 8; count of bases not matched to a gene: 12. CDR3 sequence reads: CASSARGTGRDEKLFF. CDR3 sequence (DNA): TGTGCCAGCAGCGCAAGAGGGACAGGGAGGGACGAAAAACTGTTTTTT.

The gene calls are TRBV5-1 and TRBJ2-7; 7 bases are shared with TRBD1. Trimming took 4 bases from V and 3 from J; bases not matched to a gene: 13. This CDR3 is 16 amino acids long. CDR1 and CDR2 (germline): SGHRS, YFSETQ. The CDR3 DNA is TGCGCCAGCAGCATCCAGAATACAGGGGCGTTCTACGAGCAGTACTTC. Translated: CASSIQNTGAFYEQYF.

V usage is TRBV30 and J usage is TRBJ2-5; D gene ambiguous. V was trimmed by 3 bases and J by 4 bases, leaving 12 bases between them. CDR3 length equals 13 residues. Germline CDR1 and CDR2: GTSNPN and SVGIG (reference sequence). The CDR3 here is CAWSSHSSETQYF. CDR3 coding DNA: TGTGCCTGGAGCTCTCACTCCTCAGAGACCCAGTACTTC.

V usage is TRBV12-3 or TRBV12-4 and J usage is TRBJ2-2; maybe TRBD1 (5 bases). There are 13 residues in the CDR3. Trimming pared 5 bases from V and 6 bases from J, leaving 10 bases between. CDR3 amino acids: CASSTTGAGELFF. In DNA, the CDR3 is TGTGCCAGCAGTACCACAGGTGCCGGGGAGCTGTTTTTT.

The J gene is TRBJ1-2, the V gene TRBV30; 7 bases are shared with TRBD1. The V gene end was trimmed by 1 base and the J gene end by 4 bases; junction bases not matched to a gene: 6. Germline V gives CDR1 GTSNPN, CDR2 SVGIG (reference sequence). The CDR3 consists of 14 residues. As DNA, the CDR3 is TGTGCCTGGAGTGGACAGGGTTGGGTCTATGGCTACACCTTC. Its translation is CAWSGQGWVYGYTF.

The rearrangement links TRBV4-2 to TRBJ2-3, with 9 bases aligning to TRBD2. Trimming removed 3 bases from V and 3 bases from J; junction bases left unmatched: 4. CDR1 is LGHNA, CDR2 YNFKEQ, per germline. This CDR3 comprises 15 residues. CDR3 DNA: TGTGCCAGCAGCCAGGGACTAGCTGTAACAGATACGCAGTATTTT. This encodes CASSQGLAVTDTQYF.

The chain carries TRBV3-1 (or the pseudogene TRBV3-2) and TRBJ2-2; 7 nucleotides match TRBD2. The CDR3 spans 14 residues. From germline, CDR1 is LGHDT and CDR2 YNNKEL (reference sequence). The V segment lost 1 base and the J segment 7 bases; nucleotides outside the gene matches: 3. CDR3 bases: TGTGCCAGCAGCCAAGTACGGGGGGTCGGGGAGCTGTTTTTT. This gives the protein CASSQVRGVGELFF.

V is TRBV6-2 or TRBV6-3 and J is TRBJ2-1; 11 positions match TRBD2. V was clipped by 6 bases and J by 4 bases; unmatched bases: 14. The germline V gene has CDR1 MNHEY and CDR2 SVGEGT. This CDR3 is 18 amino acids long. In DNA form, the CDR3 reads TGTGCCAGCAGCTCGCGGGGTCCGACTAGCGGGAATTACAATGAGCAGTTCTTC. Its translation is CASSSRGPTSGNYNEQFF.

The chain is built from TRBV9 and TRBJ1-1; 7 nucleotides line up with TRBD1. This CDR3 comprises 14 residues. The germline gives CDR1 SGDLS, CDR2 YYNGEE. The V and J ends lost 3 bases and 1 base, in that order; junction bases with no gene match: 3. Written as DNA, the CDR3 is TGTGCCAGCAGCGCGGGACAGAGGAACACTGAAGCTTTCTTT. Protein: CASSAGQRNTEAFF.

The V gene is TRBV11-2, the J gene TRBJ1-2; TRBD1 might be the D (5 bases). CDR3 size: 13 residues. Germline CDR1 and CDR2: SGHAT and FQNNGV. Trimming shortened V by 2 bases and J by 6 bases, and 10 bases separated the two germline ends. The CDR3 reads CASSLLGGNGYTF. CDR3 DNA sequence: TGTGCCAGCAGCTTACTGGGGGGTAATGGCTACACCTTC.

The chain combines TRBV30 with TRBJ1-1; 7 nucleotides align to TRBD1. The CDR3 covers 14 residues. The germline gives CDR1 GTSNPN, CDR2 SVGIG (reference sequence). With V trimmed by 1 base and J by 0 bases, 2 bases remained unmatched. The DNA of the CDR3 is TGTGCCTGGAGTGGGGGACAGATGAACACTGAAGCTTTCTTT. This encodes CAWSGGQMNTEAFF. Full variable domain (rest looked up from reference TRBV30 and TRBJ1-1): SQTIHQWPATLVQPVGSPLSLECTVEGTSNPNLYWYRQAAGRGLQLLFYSVGIGQISSEVPQNLSASRPQDRQFILSSKKLLLSDSGFYLCAWSGGQMNTEAFFGQGTRLTVV.

This chain joins TRBV27 and TRBJ1-6, with 7 bases fitting TRBD1. The trim removed 5 bases at V and 0 bases at J, leaving 7 bases unmatched. Germline loops: CDR1 MNHEY, CDR2 SMNVEV (reference sequence). This CDR3 contains 17 residues. The CDR3 sequence is CASSMGTVRSYNSPLHF. The CDR3 region has the DNA TGTGCCAGCAGTATGGGGACAGTACGCTCCTATAATTCACCCCTCCACTTT.

The chain has TRBV7-2 and TRBJ2-6, with TRBD1 as a possible D gene (5 bases). The germline V gene has CDR1 SGHTA and CDR2 FQGNSA. The V gene lost 0 bases and the J gene lost 0 bases, with 9 bases spanning the gap. This CDR3 has 17 amino acids. CDR3 protein: CASSLALDSSGANVLTF. CDR3 bases: TGTGCCAGCAGCTTAGCGCTAGACAGCTCTGGGGCCAACGTCCTGACTTTC.

The rearrangement links TRBV5-1 to TRBJ1-2; D not certain. Trimming took off 0 bases at V and 4 bases at J, with 7 bases between the two ends. Germline lookup yields CDR1 SGHRS and CDR2 YFSETQ. The CDR3 extends over 13 amino acids. The CDR3 protein is CASSLGLSYGYTF. CDR3 sequence (DNA): TGCGCCAGCAGCTTGGGACTCTCCTATGGCTACACCTTC.

The chain links TRBV7-2 to TRBJ2-3; 9 bases match TRBD2. V was clipped by 2 bases and J by 6 bases; unmatched bases: 6. The CDR3 is 15 amino acids. The germline CDR1 and CDR2 sequences are SGHTA and FQGNSA. The CDR3 sequence: CASSLIAGVSDTQYF. CDR3 DNA sequence: TGTGCCAGCAGCTTAATAGCGGGAGTATCGGATACGCAGTATTTT.

The CDR3 is CASSQLRWGELFF. Here the CDR3 DNA reads TGTGCCAGCAGCCAACTTCGCTGGGGAGAACTGTTTTTT. This sequence joins TRBV14 and TRBJ1-4; D not resolved. Germline loops: CDR1 SGHDN, CDR2 FVKESK. This CDR3 spans 13 amino acids. V was shortened by 2 bases and J by 12 bases, with 13 bases between the two germline ends.

CDR3 residues: CASSPQASGGYNEQFF. For the CDR3, the DNA is TGTGCCAGCTCACCACAGGCTAGCGGGGGGTACAATGAGCAGTTCTTC. The chain combines TRBV18 with TRBJ2-1, with 11 bases aligning to TRBD2. The germline CDR1 and CDR2 sequences are KGHSH and LQKENI. The CDR3 is 16 amino acids. The junction had 3 bases not matched to a gene; V was cut back by 1 base and J by 4 bases.

The DNA for the CDR3 is TGCAGCGGGACATTAGGTCTCTCCTACGAGCAGTACTTC. Residues: CSGTLGLSYEQYF. J is TRBJ2-7 and V is TRBV29-1; TRBD1 is a possible D gene (5 bases). Germline values: CDR1 SQVTM, CDR2 ANQGSEA. The CDR3 covers 13 residues. V was pared by 7 bases and J by 0 bases, with 13 bases between.

In the case of this clone: Other DNA sequences in the same sample also yield this CDR3. The J gene is TRBJ1-5, the V gene TRBV12-3 or TRBV12-4; TRBD1 might be the D (5 bases). This CDR3 contains 13 residues. The V end lost 8 bases, the J end lost 1 base, and 9 bases lay between the germline ends. The CDR3 loop reads CASRGTSNQPQHF. In nucleotides, the CDR3 is TGTGCCAGCCGGGGGACGAGCAATCAGCCCCAGCATTTT.